The 8 T cell receptor beta chains below were found in one sample sequenced in a study of low-dose radiotherapy and immunotherapy resistance in tumors. As to time point: before trial treatment. Alpha- and beta-chain coverage of first-strand cDNA came from TRAV- and TRBV-specific primers. For amplifying TCRs, the PCR ran for 15 to 20 cycles with Phusion, which was used together with a constant-region primer and the adapter on the V primers. TCRdb reanalysed the reads using MiXCR and keeps one entry per CDR3 protein. In the table there are around 79,000 distinct CDR3 sequences, 18% of which are singletons. Sample: PBMCs, taken before treatment. These TCRs come from a male donor with prostate cancer.

In this sample, this clonotype turned up many times. The J gene is TRBJ2-3, the V gene TRBV27; 7 nucleotides line up with TRBD1. V gave up 6 bases and J gave up 0 bases; unmatched junction bases: 6. CDR3 length: 15 residues. Per germline, CDR1 MNHEY and CDR2 SMNVEV (reference sequence). The CDR3 DNA reads as TGTGCCAGCAGAGCGCGACAGGGAAGCACAGATACGCAGTATTTT. Its protein product is CASRARQGSTDTQYF.

About this clonotype: Given a far larger clone just one base away, this is likely a sequencing read error. V and J are TRBV28 and TRBJ2-7; D is perhaps TRBD1 (6 bases). The V gene's germline CDR1 is MDHEN and CDR2 SYDVKM. V was cut by 2 bases and J by 7 bases, with 21 bases left in between. The CDR3 is 16 amino acids. In DNA, the CDR3 is TGTGCCAGCAGTTTAGGCGGCCGCCCTGGGGGCAATGAGCAGTACTTC. Protein product: CASSLGGRPGGNEQYF.

In its sample, this clonotype was seen many times. The DNA of the CDR3 is TGTGCCAGCAGCCAAGAAGTTGGGCAGCGGGGAGCCGAGCAGTACTTC. Residues: CASSQEVGQRGAEQYF. V gene TRBV3-1 combines with J gene TRBJ2-7; 7 bases are a match to TRBD2. The germline gives CDR1 LGHDT, CDR2 YNNKEL (reference sequence). The CDR3 consists of 16 residues. V dropped 0 bases and J dropped 6; count of bases not matched to a gene: 11.

This clonotype was seen ten or more times. The gene calls are TRBV12-3 or TRBV12-4 and TRBJ2-4; no definite D call. V lost 3 bases and J 0 bases, leaving 6 bases between the germline ends. This CDR3 region has 14 residues. CDR3 sequence (DNA): TGTGCCAGCAGTTTCCCCGGAGCCAAAAACATTCAGTACTTC. It translates to CASSFPGAKNIQYF.

This clonotype was detected ten times or more. The chain combines TRBV7-2 with TRBJ2-7, with 8 bases fitting TRBD1. Trimming at V came to 4 bases and at J to 7 bases, leaving 3 bases not matched to a gene. CDR3 length: 12 amino acids. CDR1 and CDR2 from the germline V gene are SGHTA and FQGNSA. CDR3 sequence reads: CASSWTGREQYF. CDR3 bases: TGTGCCAGCAGCTGGACAGGGAGGGAGCAGTACTTC.

Details on this clonotype: Possible read error: a much larger clone is one base away. The J gene is TRBJ2-7, the V gene TRBV28; D remains ambiguous. Germline-derived CDR1 and CDR2 are MDHEN and SYDVKM. The CDR3 totals 13 residues. The CDR3 region is CASSTPLSFEQYF. CDR3 DNA: TGTGCCAGCAGTACCCCTCTCTCCTTCGAGCAGTACTTC.

Many counts were recorded for this clonotype. The DNA of the CDR3 is TGTGCCAGTTGGACAGGGAGCTCCTACAATGAGCAGTTCTTC. This sequence encodes CASWTGSSYNEQFF. The chain uses TRBV6-5 and TRBJ2-1; 8 bases are shared with TRBD1. Germline V gives CDR1 MNHEY, CDR2 SVGAGI. The trim removed 9 bases at V and 0 bases at J, leaving 4 bases unmatched. The CDR3 is made up of 14 amino acids.

This clonotype was observed many times. CDR3 bases: TGTGCCAGCAGCTTAAATCCTCTGACGAACACCGGGGAGCTGTTTTTT. It specifies CASSLNPLTNTGELFF. The chain recombines TRBV11-1 with TRBJ2-2; D unclear. The V end was cut by 2 bases, the J end by 0 bases, with 10 bases between. The V gene's germline CDR1 is SGHAT and CDR2 FQDESV (reference sequence). CDR3 size: 16 residues.